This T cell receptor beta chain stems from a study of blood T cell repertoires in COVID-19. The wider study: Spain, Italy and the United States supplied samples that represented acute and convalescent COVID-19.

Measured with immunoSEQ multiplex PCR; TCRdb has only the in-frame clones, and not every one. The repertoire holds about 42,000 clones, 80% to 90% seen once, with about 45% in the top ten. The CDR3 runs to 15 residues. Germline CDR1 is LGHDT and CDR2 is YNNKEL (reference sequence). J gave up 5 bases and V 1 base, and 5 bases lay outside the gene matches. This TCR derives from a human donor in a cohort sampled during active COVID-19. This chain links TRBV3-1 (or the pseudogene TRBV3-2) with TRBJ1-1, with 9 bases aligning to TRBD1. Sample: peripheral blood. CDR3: CASSQGGQGSTEAFF. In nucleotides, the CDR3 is TGTGCCAGCAGCCAAGGGGGACAGGGAAGTACTGAAGCTTTCTTT.